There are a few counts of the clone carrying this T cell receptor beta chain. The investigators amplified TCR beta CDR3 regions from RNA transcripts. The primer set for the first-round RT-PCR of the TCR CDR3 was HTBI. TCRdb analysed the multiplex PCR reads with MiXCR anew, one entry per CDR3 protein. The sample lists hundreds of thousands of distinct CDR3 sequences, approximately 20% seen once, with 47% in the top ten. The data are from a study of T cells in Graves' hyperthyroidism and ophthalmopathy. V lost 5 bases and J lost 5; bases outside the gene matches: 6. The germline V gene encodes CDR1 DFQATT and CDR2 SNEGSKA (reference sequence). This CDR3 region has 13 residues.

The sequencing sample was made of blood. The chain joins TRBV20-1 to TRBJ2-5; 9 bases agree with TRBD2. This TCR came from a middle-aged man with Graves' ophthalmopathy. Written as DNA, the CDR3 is TGCAGTGCTGCCGGGACTAGCATTGAGACCCAGTACTTC. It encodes CSAAGTSIETQYF.